These T cell receptor beta chains were read from a single sample in a study of cytomegalovirus exposure and HLA in healthy donors. Only in-frame clones appear in the TCRdb table, and some are missing; sequencing was by immunoSEQ multiplex PCR. In the table there are about 360,000 clones, 80% to 90% of which are singletons. The specimen was PBMCs. The receptors were gathered from a woman under 30 in good health and CMV-seronegative. The CDR3 runs from the conserved cysteine through the conserved F or W. Fields, in order: clone size, D gene, V gene, J gene, CDR3 protein, CDR3 DNA. The D gene is left open where the match is weak. Clone size is not always given. Where it is, it says once, few, many or a class for expanded clones.

>-|-|TRBV11-2|TRBJ2-7
CASSLDSGGGYEQYF
TGTGCCAGCAGCTTAGATTCAGGGGGAGGCTACGAGCAGTACTTC
>-|TRBD2|TRBV11-3|TRBJ2-2
CASSDPWGGDTGELFF
TGTGCCAGCAGCGACCCCTGGGGAGGGGACACCGGGGAGCTGTTTTTT
>-|-|TRBV27|TRBJ1-1
CASSLNRASTEAFF
TGTGCCAGCAGTTTAAACAGAGCCTCCACTGAAGCTTTCTTT
>-|TRBD1|TRBV5-5|TRBJ1-5
CASSLGQGWQPQHF
TGTGCCAGCAGTCTCGGACAGGGCTGGCAGCCCCAGCATTTT
>-|-|TRBV5-1|TRBJ1-2
CASRIQAGANYGYTF
TGCGCCAGCAGGATCCAGGCGGGGGCTAACTATGGCTACACCTTC
>few|-|TRBV6-6|TRBJ2-7
CASSSLAYYEQYF
TGTGCCAGCAGTTCCCTTGCCTACTACGAGCAGTACTTC
>-|-|TRBV2|TRBJ1-1
CASLELTEAFF
TGTGCCAGCCTTGAACTGACTGAAGCTTTCTTT
>-|-|TRBV6-5|TRBJ2-7
CASSYVGSPRHEQYF
TGTGCCAGCAGTTACGTGGGTTCCCCCAGGCACGAGCAGTACTTC
>-|TRBD1|TRBV28|TRBJ1-2
CASSYRQGHGYTF
TGTGCCAGCAGTTACAGACAGGGACATGGCTACACCTTC
>once|-|TRBV5-1|TRBJ1-1
CASSVAAATDMNTEAFF
TGCGCCAGCAGCGTAGCAGCTGCGACAGACATGAACACTGAAGCTTTCTTT
>-|-|TRBV6-5|TRBJ2-7
CASSYSPGAYEQYF
TGTGCCAGCAGTTACTCCCCGGGGGCCTACGAGCAGTACTTC
>-|TRBD2|TRBV6-4|TRBJ2-7
CASSLMTSGTYEQYF
TGTGCCAGCAGTCTTATGACTAGCGGTACCTACGAGCAGTACTTC
>-|-|TRBV19|TRBJ2-7
CASSTSHRVSVYEQYF
TGTGCCAGTAGTACCTCGCACAGGGTTTCCGTCTACGAGCAGTACTTC
>-|TRBD2|TRBV11-2|TRBJ2-3
CASSLVIAGTQYF
TGTGCCAGCAGCTTAGTGATAGCGGGGACGCAGTATTTT
>-|-|TRBV9|TRBJ2-5
CASSATLAERETQYF
TGTGCCAGCAGCGCCACTCTTGCGGAGAGGGAGACCCAGTACTTC
>-|-|TRBV7-3|TRBJ2-5
CASSSAGGETQYF
TGTGCCAGCAGCTCGGCAGGGGGGGAGACCCAGTACTTC
>-|TRBD2|TRBV2|TRBJ2-3
CASRMGLAGGTDTQYF
TGTGCCAGCAGGATGGGGTTAGCGGGGGGGACAGATACGCAGTATTTT
>-|TRBD1|TRBV28|TRBJ2-7
CASRGDRVAYEQYF
TGTGCCAGCAGGGGGGACAGGGTGGCCTACGAGCAGTACTTC
>-|TRBD1|TRBV5-1|TRBJ1-1
CASSPLAGTGLNTEAFF
TGCGCCAGCAGCCCACTAGCCGGGACAGGGTTGAACACTGAAGCTTTCTTT
>-|-|TRBV10-3|TRBJ1-4
CAISGSGGSEKLFF
TGTGCCATCAGTGGCTCTGGGGGGAGTGAAAAACTGTTTTTT
>few|-|TRBV27|TRBJ1-5
CASSLGARVQPQHF
TGTGCCAGCAGTTTAGGGGCTCGGGTTCAGCCCCAGCATTTT
>-|-|TRBV9|TRBJ2-1
CASSSGTPVDEQFF
TGTGCCAGCAGCTCAGGGACACCCGTAGATGAGCAGTTCTTC
>-|-|TRBV13|TRBJ2-5
CASSFQGTKETQYF
TGTGCCAGCAGCTTCCAGGGGACCAAAGAGACCCAGTACTTC
>-|TRBD2|TRBV11-3|TRBJ2-3
CASSPGLAPPGADTQYF
TGTGCCAGCAGCCCGGGACTAGCTCCCCCGGGCGCAGATACGCAGTATTTT
>-|TRBD1|TRBV4-1|TRBJ2-7
CASSPIYRGGYEQYF
TGCGCCAGCAGCCCCATCTACAGGGGTGGCTACGAGCAGTACTTC
>once|-|TRBV4-2|TRBJ2-7
CASSQDKRGRQYF
TGTGCCAGCAGCCAAGATAAACGAGGGCGGCAGTACTTC
>-|TRBD2|TRBV27|TRBJ2-5
CASSPSSGGASGETQYF
TGTGCCAGCAGCCCTTCTAGCGGGGGGGCCTCTGGAGAGACCCAGTACTTC
>-|TRBD1|TRBV7-9|TRBJ2-5
CASSAGTVQETQYF
TGTGCCAGCAGCGCCGGGACAGTCCAAGAGACCCAGTACTTC
>-|-|TRBV2|TRBJ2-1
CASKDSPYNEQFF
TGTGCCAGCAAGGACTCCCCCTACAATGAGCAGTTCTTC
>-|-|TRBV30|TRBJ2-1
CAWSDSHEQFF
TGTGCCTGGAGTGACAGTCATGAGCAGTTCTTC
>-|TRBD2|TRBV19|TRBJ2-3
CASSADLSGGAGDTQYF
TGTGCCAGTAGTGCCGACCTTAGCGGGGGGGCCGGAGATACGCAGTATTTT